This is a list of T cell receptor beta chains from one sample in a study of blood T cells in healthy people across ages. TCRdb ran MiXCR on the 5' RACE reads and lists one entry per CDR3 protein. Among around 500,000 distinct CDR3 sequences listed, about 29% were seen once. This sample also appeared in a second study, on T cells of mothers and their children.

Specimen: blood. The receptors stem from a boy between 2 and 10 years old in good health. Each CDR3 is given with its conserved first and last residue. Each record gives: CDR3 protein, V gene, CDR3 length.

CASSLKGGAQPQHF,TRBV12-3/TRBV12-4,14
CASSLGILENVYNEQFF,TRBV11-3,17
CASSLATGGNYGYTF,TRBV7-2,15
CASSPTGPSYNEQFF,TRBV6-5,15
CASRPGTGKNGYTF,TRBV19,14
CSASLAGYTDTQYF,TRBV20-1,14
CSSTTGEVGYGYTF,TRBV29-1,14
CSVEGGTGGPSEQFF,TRBV29-1,15
CAWQREGHTGGLFF,TRBV30,14
CASSPGQGGQTQETQYF,TRBV7-9,17
CASSPAVHTDTQYF,TRBV18,14
CASSFGLAGRYEQYF,TRBV7-9,15
CASSFGVRNEQFF,TRBV7-2,13
CASSLALGMNTEAFF,TRBV7-9,15
CASRGQGIYNEQFF,TRBV12-3/TRBV12-4,14
CAISETAGGSTDTQYF,TRBV10-3,16
CASSLTGPPDTQYF,TRBV5-1,14
CASSLRTAPLSGNTIYF,TRBV7-2,17
CASSGGWGQINSPLHF,TRBV2,16
CATRRVGLTSGDKNIQYF,TRBV24-1,18
CASSLAPGISYNEQFF,TRBV5-1,16
CATSTQGAMGIEQFF,TRBV24-1,15
CAGSQAPTSRGRLGNTEAFF,TRBV3-1,20
CATSDSGNQPQHF,TRBV24-1,13
CAGSYSKASYEQYF,TRBV6-5,14
CATSRETGVVQETQYF,TRBV15,16
CASSQMGRSEAFF,TRBV4-2,13
CASSLGQGVSSGANVLTF,TRBV5-1,18
CASSSPWTDFSGNTIYF,TRBV11-2,17
CASSQDGSSDTQYF,TRBV4-2,14
CASSLGQQPYGYTF,TRBV5-1,14
CAWSVQGGKFF,TRBV30,11
CSARVPGPRMRSGANVLTF,TRBV20-1,19
CSARDLRQGKYTDTQYF,TRBV20-1,17
CSAGDRGREETQYF,TRBV20-1,14
CASSRLAGGQETQYF,TRBV7-9,15
CASSRPWSQGYEQYF,TRBV21-1,15
CSAPRDNPNYGYTF,TRBV20-1,14
CSARDRLAGTSYNEQFF,TRBV20-1,17
CASSTGGGRYEQYF,TRBV11-2,14
CASSSSKTGGPLANF,TRBV11-2,15
CASSLRLLAGRNTEAFF,TRBV12-3/TRBV12-4,17